Below are 24 T cell receptor beta chains sequenced from a single sample in a study of blood T cells in healthy people across ages. A second about 6 to 12 cycle PCR used barcoded and J-beta primers. TCRdb itself ran the 5' RACE reads through MiXCR, one entry per CDR3 protein. The table has some 760,000 distinct CDR3 sequences, roughly 25% seen once; the top ten hold around 9.2%. This same sample was also taken into another study, of T cells of mothers and their children.

Sequencing used blood. The receptors derive from a boy aged 5 to 17 in good health.

Here the CDR3 DNA reads TGTGCCAGCAGCGGGCAAAGACTAGCGGGAGCTACAGATACGCAGTATTTT. Protein: CASSGQRLAGATDTQYF. The rearrangement links TRBV7-2 to TRBJ2-3, with 12 bases aligning to TRBD2. The trim removed 5 bases at V and 3 bases at J, leaving 9 bases unmatched. This CDR3 is 17 amino acids long. CDR1 SGHTA and CDR2 FQGNSA come from the germline V gene.

This clonotype occurred once. This rearrangement joins TRBV6-2 or TRBV6-3 to TRBJ2-1, with 8 positions matching TRBD1. This CDR3 comprises 15 residues. Trimming at V came to 0 bases and at J to 7 bases, leaving 5 bases not matched to a gene. Germline V gives CDR1 MNHEY, CDR2 SVGEGT. CDR3 region: CASSYSRQGRNEQFF. The CDR3 DNA reads TGTGCCAGCAGTTACTCGCGACAGGGGAGAAATGAGCAGTTCTTC.

This clonotype was found a few times. CDR3 sequence (DNA): TGCGCCAGCAGCATGGGACAGCTGAACACTGAAGCTTTCTTT. This encodes CASSMGQLNTEAFF. This chain links TRBV5-1 with TRBJ1-1, with 7 positions matching TRBD1. Per germline, CDR1 SGHRS and CDR2 YFSETQ. This CDR3 is built from 14 residues. Germline trimming cut 4 bases from V and 0 bases from J; bases unmatched to any gene: 3.

This clonotype was found a few times. The chain is built from TRBV2 and TRBJ1-5; no clear D. Between the trimmed V and J ends, which lost 7 bases and 6 bases, there was a span of 13 bases. CDR1 and CDR2 from the germline V gene are SNHLY and FYNNEI. The CDR3 has 13 residues. CDR3 in DNA: TGTGCCAGCATCGAGGTCCCTAGTCAGCCCCAGCATTTT. Translating gives CASIEVPSQPQHF.

This clonotype was detected only a few times. This CDR3 is CASSWLPGENTDTQYF. CDR3 in DNA: TGCGCCAGCAGCTGGCTTCCGGGGGAGAACACAGATACGCAGTATTTT. This sequence joins TRBV5-1 and TRBJ2-3, with D possibly being TRBD2 (6 bases). V lost 3 bases and J lost 2, with 16 bases in between. CDR1 and CDR2 from the germline V gene are SGHRS and YFSETQ. The CDR3 contains 16 residues.

In this sample, this clonotype turned up a few times. Here the CDR3 reads CASSFGRGTGELFF. The CDR3 DNA follows: TGTGCCAGCAGCTTCGGGCGAGGCACCGGGGAGCTGTTTTTT. This chain links TRBV7-9 with TRBJ2-2; D is undetermined. Germline loops: CDR1 SEHNR, CDR2 FQNEAQ (reference sequence). This CDR3 region has 14 residues. Trimming left V 3 bases short and J 4 bases short, with 9 bases between.

The chain uses TRBV12-5 and TRBJ1-1; D call uncertain. This CDR3 region has 13 residues. V lost 5 bases, J lost 4 bases, and 11 bases lay in between. The germline CDR1 and CDR2 sequences are LGHNT and FRNRAP. The CDR3 coding sequence is TGTGCTAGTGGTCCCCCTTCGGCCACTGAAGCTTTCTTT. Translating it yields CASGPPSATEAFF.

This clonotype was counted between two and nine times. CDR3 sequence reads: CASSPLWGKTEAFF. In nucleotides, the CDR3 is TGTGCCAGCAGCCCCTTATGGGGTAAGACTGAAGCTTTCTTT. The chain carries TRBV11-1 and TRBJ1-1; no reliable D call. The length of the CDR3 is 14 residues. Germline V gene sequence: CDR1 SGHAT, CDR2 FQDESV (reference sequence). Trimming removed 5 bases at V and 5 bases at J, with 15 bases between. Full variable domain (missing parts from reference TRBV11-1 and TRBJ1-1): EAEVAQSPRYKITEKSQAVAFWCDPISGHATLYWYRQILGQGPELLVQFQDESVVDDSQLPKDRFSAERLKGVDSTLKIQPAELGDSAMYLCASSPLWGKTEAFFGQGTRLTVV.

This clonotype was detected only a few times. The gene calls are TRBV6-6 and TRBJ1-1; D is possibly TRBD1 (5 bases). The CDR3 loop spans 13 amino acids. With 10 bases removed from V and 7 bases from J, the gap between germline ends came to 19 bases. CDR1 MNHNY and CDR2 SVGAGI come from the germline V gene (reference sequence). Written as DNA, the CDR3 is TGTGCCACTAGATGGGGCGGGGGGGGTGAAGCTTTCTTT. It yields the protein CATRWGGGGEAFF.

There are a few counts of this clonotype. The genes are TRBV5-1 and TRBJ2-6; D unclear. Germline CDR1 reads SGHRS; CDR2 reads YFSETQ. This CDR3 spans 14 amino acids. V shed 4 bases and J shed 1 base, with 6 bases lying between them. CDR3 region: CASSETSGANVLTF. CDR3 bases: TGCGCCAGCAGCGAGACATCTGGGGCCAACGTCCTGACTTTC. The whole variable domain, remainder taken from reference TRBV5-1 and TRBJ2-6, is KAGVTQTPRYLIKTRGQQVTLSCSPISGHRSVSWYQQTPGQGLQFLFEYFSETQRNKGNFPGRFSGRQFSNSRSEMNVSTLELGDSALYLCASSETSGANVLTFGAGSRLTVL.

This clonotype showed up just a few times. V and J are TRBV20-1 and TRBJ1-5; 7 positions agree with TRBD1. Germline V gene lookup returns CDR1 DFQATT and CDR2 SNEGSKA (reference sequence). The CDR3 extends over 13 amino acids. V lost 5 bases and J lost 2; bases outside the gene matches: 3. For the CDR3, the DNA is TGCAGTGCTGGCAGGGGGGGCAATCAGCCCCAGCATTTT. It codes for CSAGRGGNQPQHF.

The rearrangement joins TRBV2 to TRBJ2-7; TRBD1 matches at 8 bases. The CDR3 totals 16 residues. The germline V gene encodes CDR1 SNHLY and CDR2 FYNNEI. The J segment lost 4 bases and the V segment lost 1 base, leaving 9 bases of the junction unmatched. For the CDR3, the DNA is TGTGCCAGCAGTGAAGGGCCCGGGACAGGACTTTACGAGCAGTACTTC. Encoded protein: CASSEGPGTGLYEQYF.

The rearrangement uses TRBV20-1 and TRBJ1-5; TRBD1 aligns across 7 bases. The trim removed 6 bases at V and 4 bases at J, leaving 9 bases unmatched. This CDR3 is built from 14 residues. CDR1 is DFQATT, CDR2 SNEGSKA, per germline (reference sequence). CDR3 region: CSANTDRLNQPQHF. CDR3 nucleotide sequence: TGCAGTGCCAATACGGACAGGCTGAATCAGCCCCAGCATTTT.

The V call is TRBV20-1, the J call TRBJ2-3; 15 bases line up with TRBD2. J lost 5 bases, V lost 2 bases, and 5 bases had no gene match. Germline V gene lookup returns CDR1 DFQATT and CDR2 SNEGSKA (reference sequence). The CDR3 totals 16 residues. The CDR3 loop is CSARRTSGGEIDTQYF. The CDR3, as DNA: TGCAGTGCTAGACGGACTAGCGGGGGGGAGATAGATACGCAGTATTTT.

The rearrangement links TRBV7-9 to TRBJ2-5, with a tentative D call TRBD2 (5 bases). CDR3 length equals 17 residues. Germline lookup yields CDR1 SEHNR and CDR2 FQNEAQ (reference sequence). V was cut by 5 bases and J by 3 bases, with 22 bases left in between. The CDR3 coding sequence is TGTGCCAGCAGCCCACGTGGAATCACCCCGGAGGAAGAGACCCAGTACTTC. Translation: CASSPRGITPEEETQYF.

This clonotype came up a few times. CDR3 in amino acids: CSATQGSPMRYTF. As DNA, the CDR3 is TGCAGTGCCACACAGGGCTCCCCTATGCGCTACACCTTC. The gene calls are TRBV20-1 and TRBJ1-2, with D tentatively TRBD1 (6 bases). Per germline, CDR1 DFQATT and CDR2 SNEGSKA (reference sequence). The CDR3 consists of 13 residues. Trimming took 6 bases from V and 9 from J, leaving 20 bases between them.

The J gene is TRBJ2-7, the V gene TRBV5-1, with D hard to call. The assigned J gene may be wrong: the sequence end matches TRBJ2-1 better. The CDR3 contains 14 residues. Germline values: CDR1 SGHRS, CDR2 YFSETQ. The CDR3 DNA reads TGCGCCAGCAGCTTGGCCTTGAGGAACAATGAGCAGTTCTTC. This sequence encodes CASSLALRNNEQFF.

The CDR3 sequence is CSARHLGQQETQYF. Written as DNA, the CDR3 is TGCAGTGCTAGACACCTAGGACAGCAAGAGACCCAGTACTTC. The genes are TRBV20-1 and TRBJ2-1, with D perhaps TRBD1 (6 bases). The end of the DNA is better explained by TRBJ2-5, so the J call may be wrong. The CDR3 has 14 amino acids. Germline CDR1 DFQATT, CDR2 SNEGSKA (reference sequence).

The chain has TRBV20-1 and TRBJ2-1; the D gene could be TRBD1 or TRBD2 (6 bases each). The CDR3 is made up of 16 amino acids. Between the trimmed V and J ends, which lost 3 bases and 0 bases, there was a span of 15 bases. The germline V gene has CDR1 DFQATT and CDR2 SNEGSKA (reference sequence). CDR3 coding DNA: TGCAGTGCTAGTCCAGGGGCGGGGTCCTCCTACAATGAGCAGTTCTTC. It codes for CSASPGAGSSYNEQFF.

The chain uses TRBV29-1 and TRBJ2-5; possible D gene TRBD1, 5 bases. Trimming removed 3 bases from V and 5 bases from J, with 16 bases in between. This CDR3 is built from 14 residues. CDR1 is SQVTM and CDR2 is ANQGSEA in the germline V gene. CDR3 residues: CSVEARTPRETQYF. CDR3 DNA: TGCAGCGTTGAGGCAAGGACACCTCGCGAGACCCAGTACTTC.

This chain connects TRBV12-5 to TRBJ2-3; maybe TRBD1 (5 bases). Trimming removed 1 base at V and 5 bases at J, with 10 bases between. This CDR3 is 14 amino acids long. CDR1 LGHNT and CDR2 FRNRAP come from the germline V gene. The CDR3 region is CASGLGQIEDTQYF. The CDR3 bases are TGTGCTAGTGGTTTGGGACAGATTGAAGATACGCAGTATTTT. Using reference TRBV12-5 and TRBJ2-3 for the parts outside the CDR3, the full variable domain is DARVTQTPRHKVTEMGQEVTMRCQPILGHNTVFWYRQTMMQGLELLAYFRNRAPLDDSGMPKDRFSAEMPDATLATLKIQPSEPRDSAVYFCASGLGQIEDTQYFGPGTRLTVL.

This clonotype has just a few counts. The rearrangement joins TRBV7-8 to TRBJ1-5; no clear D. The V and J ends lost 6 bases and 2 bases respectively, with 14 bases between them. The V gene's germline CDR1 is SGHVS and CDR2 FQNEAQ. The CDR3 runs 15 residues. CDR3 residues: CASSRDKVGNQPQHF. DNA of the CDR3: TGTGCCAGCAGTCGAGACAAAGTGGGCAATCAGCCCCAGCATTTT. The full variable domain, its missing parts supplied by reference TRBV7-8 and TRBJ1-5, is GAGVSQSPRYKVAKRGQDVALRCDPISGHVSLFWYQQALGQGPEFLTYFQNEAQLDKSGLPSDRFFAERPEGSVSTLKIQRTQQEDSAVYLCASSRDKVGNQPQHFGDGTRLSIL.

This clonotype was counted ten times or more. The chain links TRBV15 to TRBJ2-3; 7 bases line up with TRBD2. The CDR3 has 15 residues. Per germline, CDR1 LNHNV and CDR2 YYDKDF (reference sequence). After removal of 0 bases from V and 1 base from J, the junction contained 1 base not matched to a gene. The CDR3 DNA sequence: TGTGCCACCAGCAGAGAAAGCGGGGGCACAGATACGCAGTATTTT. Protein sequence: CATSRESGGTDTQYF.

A few counts support this clonotype. This chain connects TRBV20-1 to TRBJ2-3, with a possible D match to TRBD1 (6 bases). This CDR3 has 15 residues. Germline loops: CDR1 DFQATT, CDR2 SNEGSKA (reference sequence). Trimming shortened V by 3 bases and J by 11 bases, and 24 bases separated the two germline ends. The CDR3 loop is CSASALGQGKKRQYF. The CDR3 DNA reads as TGCAGTGCTAGTGCGTTGGGGCAGGGGAAGAAGAGGCAGTATTTT.